The clone carrying this TCR beta chain was detected once. Its antigen is not identified. This record comes from a study of T cell responses to AZD1222 COVID-19 vaccine. Only in-frame clones appear in the TCRdb table, and some are missing; sequencing was by immunoSEQ multiplex PCR. Counted here are tens of thousands of clones, nearly 85% occurring once; the ten biggest clones make up around 52%. Germline values: CDR1 SGHAT, CDR2 FQNNGV. CDR3 length: 15 residues. The germline V and J ends were trimmed by 0 bases and 5 bases, with 11 bases remaining between them. Study findings and constraints: White British people made up most donors, females outnumbered males, and clonal diversity was possibly underestimated. In the spike-specific TCR repertoire, nearly half reportedly target unmutated variant regions.

This chain connects TRBV11-2 to TRBJ2-1; D is unclear. Sequences were derived from peripheral blood, sampled on day 0 of AZD1222 vaccination. This TCR was recovered from an adult in good health. Here the CDR3 DNA reads TGTGCCAGCAGCTTAGATTTATCTTTCAACAATGAGCAGTTCTTC. Translating it yields CASSLDLSFNNEQFF.